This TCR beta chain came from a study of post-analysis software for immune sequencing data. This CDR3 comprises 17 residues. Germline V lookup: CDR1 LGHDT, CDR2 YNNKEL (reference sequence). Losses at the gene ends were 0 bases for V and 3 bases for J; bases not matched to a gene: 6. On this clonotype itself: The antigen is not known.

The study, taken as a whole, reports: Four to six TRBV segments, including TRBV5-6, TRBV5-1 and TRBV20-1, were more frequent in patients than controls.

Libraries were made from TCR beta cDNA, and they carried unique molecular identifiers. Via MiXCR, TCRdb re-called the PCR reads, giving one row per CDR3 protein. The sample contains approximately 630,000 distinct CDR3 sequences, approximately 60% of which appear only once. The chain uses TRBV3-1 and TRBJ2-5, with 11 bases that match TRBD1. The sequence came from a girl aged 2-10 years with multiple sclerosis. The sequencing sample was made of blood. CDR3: CASSQDPGQGAEETQYF. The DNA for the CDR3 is TGTGCCAGCAGCCAAGACCCCGGACAGGGGGCAGAAGAGACCCAGTACTTC.